These 12 T cell receptor beta chains originate from one sample sequenced in a study. TCRdb recomputed calls from the 5' RACE reads with MiXCR, one row per CDR3 protein. The table includes roughly 44,000 distinct CDR3 sequences, around 30% detected once. The specimen sequenced was memory CD4+ T cells sorted from a lymph node. Noted subset: memory CD4+ T cells, CD4+CD45RO+CD25-. The receptors were sampled from a female donor with breast cancer.

This clonotype has a count of ten or more. The V call is TRBV6-5, the J call TRBJ2-6; tentatively, D is TRBD1 (6 bases). CDR1 is MNHEY and CDR2 is SVGAGI in the germline V gene. Between the trimmed V and J ends, which lost 8 bases and 0 bases, there was a span of 17 bases. The CDR3 contains 17 residues. In nucleotides, the CDR3 is TGTGCCAGCCATAGGGGGTCACAGGGCTCTGGGGCCAACGTCCTGACTTTC. This gives the protein CASHRGSQGSGANVLTF.

The V and J genes are TRBV12-3 or TRBV12-4 and TRBJ1-6; maybe TRBD1 (6 bases). The CDR3 covers 15 residues. Trimming removed 7 bases from V and 7 bases from J, with 17 bases in between. The CDR3 spells CASNEWGAKNSPLHF. The CDR3 DNA follows: TGTGCCAGCAATGAATGGGGGGCGAAGAATTCACCCCTCCACTTT.

This chain links TRBV30 with TRBJ1-6, with D possibly matching TRBD1 (5 bases). The germline CDR1 and CDR2 sequences are GTSNPN and SVGIG (reference sequence). The CDR3 runs 14 residues. V lost 5 bases to trimming and J lost 8 bases, with 16 bases between them. CDR3 bases: TGTGCCTGGGCCTCCCCCAGGGTGGATTCACCCCTCCACTTT. Translation gives CAWASPRVDSPLHF.

The chain recombines TRBV9 with TRBJ2-3; D possibly uses TRBD1 or TRBD2 (5 bases each). Germline CDR1 SGDLS, CDR2 YYNGEE. This CDR3 has 14 residues. V lost 0 bases and J 1 base, leaving 6 bases between the germline ends. The CDR3 DNA is TGTGCCAGCAGCGTAGTGGGGGGCACAGATACGCAGTATTTT. It yields the protein CASSVVGGTDTQYF. Using reference TRBV9 and TRBJ2-3 for the parts outside the CDR3, the full variable domain is DSGVTQTPKHLITATGQRVTLRCSPRSGDLSVYWYQQSLDQGLQFLIQYYNGEERAKGNILERFSAQQFPDLHSELNLSSLELGDSALYFCASSVVGGTDTQYFGPGTRLTVL.

The chain recombines TRBV5-1 with TRBJ2-2, with 10 bases matching TRBD2. With V trimmed by 4 bases and J by 7 bases, 7 bases remained unmatched. From germline, CDR1 is SGHRS and CDR2 YFSETQ. The CDR3 loop spans 15 amino acids. CDR3 amino acids: CASSLLAGEGGELFF. The CDR3 nucleotides are TGCGCCAGCAGCCTTCTAGCGGGAGAAGGCGGGGAGCTGTTTTTT.

The chain combines TRBV2 with TRBJ2-7; 12 bases map to TRBD2. The germline gives CDR1 SNHLY, CDR2 FYNNEI. The CDR3 sequence is 14 residues long. V was clipped by 7 bases and J by 9 bases; unmatched bases: 10. The CDR3 DNA reads TGTGCCAGCACGACGACTAGCGGGAGAGACGGGCAGTACTTC. It yields the protein CASTTTSGRDGQYF.

This sequence joins TRBV20-1 and TRBJ1-5; the D is unclear. CDR3 length: 16 amino acids. CDR1 is DFQATT, CDR2 SNEGSKA, per germline (reference sequence). Trimming took 2 bases from V and 4 from J, leaving 18 bases between them. Here the CDR3 DNA reads TGCAGTGCTAGATACCACCTACTTGGGGTAAATCAGCCCCAGCATTTT. Its protein is CSARYHLLGVNQPQHF.

The chain uses TRBV6-5 and TRBJ2-3, with D maybe TRBD1 (6 bases). Germline CDR1 and CDR2: MNHEY and SVGAGI. The CDR3 consists of 15 residues. V was trimmed by 6 bases and J by 0 bases, leaving 13 bases between them. CDR3 coding DNA: TGTGCCAGCAGGGACAGAACCCGTAGCACAGATACGCAGTATTTT. This encodes CASRDRTRSTDTQYF.

There are a few counts of this clonotype. V gene TRBV7-2 combines with J gene TRBJ1-2; D gene uncertain. Trimming pared 3 bases from V and 4 bases from J, leaving 12 bases between. This CDR3 region has 14 residues. Germline V gives CDR1 SGHTA, CDR2 FQGNSA. The CDR3: CASSLPTGPYGYTF. The CDR3 DNA follows: TGTGCCAGCAGCTTGCCGACCGGCCCCTATGGCTACACCTTC.

Regarding this clonotype: One end of the junction is discordant with germline, which a read error may explain. The chain couples TRBV20-1 to TRBJ2-2, with D possibly TRBD2 on 5 matching bases. Per germline, CDR1 DFQATT and CDR2 SNEGSKA (reference sequence). This CDR3 contains 15 residues. The chain's CDR3 is CSTRYAQRNTGELFF. The CDR3 DNA follows: TGCAGTACTAGATACGCGCAGCGGAACACCGGGGAGCTGTTTTTT.

The rearrangement uses TRBV27 and TRBJ2-2; the D is unclear. Germline assignment: CDR1 MNHEY and CDR2 SMNVEV (reference sequence). The CDR3 contains 12 residues. Trimming took 2 bases from V and 9 from J, leaving 7 bases between them. The CDR3 loop is CASSLNRRELFF. In DNA, the CDR3 is TGTGCCAGCAGTTTAAACAGAAGGGAGCTGTTTTTT.

The V call is TRBV5-4, the J call TRBJ1-3; no clear D gene. The CDR3 sequence is 15 residues long. Trimming removed 0 bases from V and 0 bases from J, with 7 bases in between. The germline V gene has CDR1 SGHNT and CDR2 YYREEE (reference sequence). This CDR3 reads CASSLDSLSGNTIYF. Written as DNA, the CDR3 is TGTGCCAGCAGCTTGGACTCCCTCTCTGGAAACACCATATATTTT.